These T cell receptor beta chains were read from a single sample in a study of T cells in Graves' hyperthyroidism and ophthalmopathy. MiXCR was run by TCRdb on the multiplex PCR reads, yielding one entry per CDR3 protein. Of about 180,000 distinct CDR3 sequences in the sample, over 15% were seen once. The sample comprised blood. These receptors were taken from a woman aged 45-59 years with Graves' hyperthyroidism. Each CDR3 is given with its conserved first and last residue. The D gene is left open where the match is weak. Not every row has a clone size; where given, it reads once, few, many or a size class.

j_call: TRBJ1-6; clone_size: many; d_call: -; v_call: TRBV2; cdr3_aa: CASKKSSYNSPLHF; cdr3_nt: TGTGCCAGCAAAAAGAGCTCCTATAATTCACCCCTCCACTTT
j_call: TRBJ2-3; clone_size: -; d_call: TRBD2; v_call: TRBV4-1; cdr3_aa: CASSQGLAGTKDTDTQYF; cdr3_nt: TGCGCCAGCAGCCAAGGTCTAGCGGGGACAAAGGATACAGATACGCAGTATTTT
j_call: TRBJ2-5; clone_size: many; d_call: -; v_call: TRBV7-8; cdr3_aa: CASSSTRTGGETQYF; cdr3_nt: TGTGCCAGCAGCTCGACCCGGACAGGAGGGGAGACCCAGTACTTC
j_call: TRBJ2-7; clone_size: -; d_call: TRBD2; v_call: TRBV7-8; cdr3_aa: CASSRRTSGHIPAYEQYF; cdr3_nt: TGTGCCAGCAGTCGGCGGACTAGCGGGCATATCCCGGCCTACGAGCAGTACTTC
j_call: TRBJ2-3; clone_size: -; d_call: TRBD1; v_call: TRBV6-2/TRBV6-3; cdr3_aa: CASSYRRDRGRADTQYF; cdr3_nt: TGTGCCAGCAGTTACCGTCGGGACAGGGGAAGGGCAGATACGCAGTATTTT
j_call: TRBJ1-1; clone_size: many; d_call: -; v_call: TRBV27; cdr3_aa: CASARYGSGTEAFF; cdr3_nt: TGTGCCAGCGCCCGGTATGGGTCGGGCACTGAAGCTTTCTTT
j_call: TRBJ2-7; clone_size: many; d_call: -; v_call: TRBV12-3/TRBV12-4; cdr3_aa: CASSPDLTYEQYF; cdr3_nt: TGTGCCAGCAGTCCCGACCTAACCTACGAGCAGTACTTC
j_call: TRBJ1-2; clone_size: many; d_call: TRBD1; v_call: TRBV19; cdr3_aa: CASHITGANYGYTF; cdr3_nt: TGTGCCAGTCACATCACAGGGGCTAACTATGGCTACACCTTC
j_call: TRBJ1-4; clone_size: many; d_call: -; v_call: TRBV11-2; cdr3_aa: CASSFGYSGEKLFF; cdr3_nt: TGTGCCAGCAGCTTTGGGTATTCCGGTGAAAAACTGTTTTTT
j_call: TRBJ2-3; clone_size: many; d_call: TRBD2; v_call: TRBV3-1; cdr3_aa: CASSSGTTKSTDTQYF; cdr3_nt: TGTGCCAGCAGCAGCGGGACTACTAAGAGCACAGATACGCAGTATTTT
j_call: TRBJ1-5; clone_size: -; d_call: -; v_call: TRBV4-1; cdr3_aa: CASSAPQVNQPQHF; cdr3_nt: TGCGCCAGCAGCGCGCCACAGGTAAATCAGCCCCAGCATTTT
j_call: TRBJ2-1; clone_size: many; d_call: -; v_call: TRBV7-2; cdr3_aa: CASSLVLGKSDEQFF; cdr3_nt: TGTGCCAGCAGCTTAGTTCTCGGGAAGAGTGATGAGCAGTTCTTC
j_call: TRBJ2-5; clone_size: -; d_call: -; v_call: TRBV24-1; cdr3_aa: CATSDPQSTGQETQYF; cdr3_nt: TGTGCCACCAGTGATCCTCAGTCGACAGGCCAAGAGACCCAGTACTTC
j_call: TRBJ2-3; clone_size: -; d_call: TRBD2; v_call: TRBV19; cdr3_aa: CASSIGWGGSSTDTQYF; cdr3_nt: TGTGCCAGTAGTATTGGGTGGGGGGGTTCTAGCACAGATACGCAGTATTTT
j_call: TRBJ2-5; clone_size: many; d_call: -; v_call: TRBV5-1; cdr3_aa: CASSLQTKSRETQYF; cdr3_nt: TGCGCCAGCAGCTTGCAGACAAAATCACGAGAGACCCAGTACTTC
j_call: TRBJ2-5; clone_size: many; d_call: TRBD2; v_call: TRBV6-2/TRBV6-3; cdr3_aa: CASSYPLAGGRTETQYF; cdr3_nt: TGTGCCAGCAGTTACCCCCTAGCGGGGGGGCGAACGGAGACCCAGTACTTC
j_call: TRBJ1-4; clone_size: many; d_call: -; v_call: TRBV12-3/TRBV12-4; cdr3_aa: CASSLRGSGEKLFF; cdr3_nt: TGTGCCAGCAGTTTAAGGGGAAGCGGTGAAAAACTGTTTTTT
j_call: TRBJ2-2; clone_size: many; d_call: -; v_call: TRBV9; cdr3_aa: CASSGQTNTGELFF; cdr3_nt: TGTGCCAGCAGCGGGCAGACAAACACCGGGGAGCTGTTTTTT
j_call: TRBJ2-5; clone_size: -; d_call: -; v_call: TRBV19; cdr3_aa: CASSPGGQRRITQYF; cdr3_nt: TGTGCCAGTAGTCCCGGGGGACAGAGGCGGATTACCCAGTACTTC
j_call: TRBJ1-1; clone_size: many; d_call: TRBD1; v_call: TRBV29-1; cdr3_aa: CSVLRQGSTLNTEAFF; cdr3_nt: TGCAGCGTTCTTAGACAGGGTTCTACTTTGAACACTGAAGCTTTCTTT
j_call: TRBJ2-1; clone_size: many; d_call: -; v_call: TRBV6-1; cdr3_aa: CASSERDYLNEQFF; cdr3_nt: TGTGCCAGCAGTGAACGAGACTACCTCAATGAGCAGTTCTTC
j_call: TRBJ2-1; clone_size: many; d_call: -; v_call: TRBV5-1; cdr3_aa: CASSYTGGEQFF; cdr3_nt: TGCGCCAGCAGCTATACCGGCGGTGAGCAGTTCTTC